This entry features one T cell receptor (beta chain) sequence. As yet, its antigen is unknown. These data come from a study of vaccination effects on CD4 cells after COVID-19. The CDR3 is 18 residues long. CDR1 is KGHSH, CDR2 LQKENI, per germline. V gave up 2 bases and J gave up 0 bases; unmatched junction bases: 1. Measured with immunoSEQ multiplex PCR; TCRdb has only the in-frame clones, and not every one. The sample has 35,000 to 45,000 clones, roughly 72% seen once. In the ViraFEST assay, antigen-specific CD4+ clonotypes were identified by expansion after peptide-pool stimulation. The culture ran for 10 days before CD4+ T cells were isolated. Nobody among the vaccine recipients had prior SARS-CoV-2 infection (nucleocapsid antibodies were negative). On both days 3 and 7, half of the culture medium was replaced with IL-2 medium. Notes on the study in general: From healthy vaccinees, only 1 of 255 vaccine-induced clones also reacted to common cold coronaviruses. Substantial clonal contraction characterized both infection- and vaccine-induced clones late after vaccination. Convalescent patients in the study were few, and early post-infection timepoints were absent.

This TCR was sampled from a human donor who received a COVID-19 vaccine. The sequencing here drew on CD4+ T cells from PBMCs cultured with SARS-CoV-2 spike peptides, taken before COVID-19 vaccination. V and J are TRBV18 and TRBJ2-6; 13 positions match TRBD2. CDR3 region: CASSPGLAGASGANVLTF. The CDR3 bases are TGTGCCAGCTCACCAGGACTAGCGGGGGCCTCTGGGGCCAACGTCCTGACTTTC.